A single sample is the source of the 21 T cell receptor beta chains below, sequenced in a study of blood T cell repertoires in COVID-19. Using immunoSEQ multiplex PCR, the repertoire was profiled, and TCRdb retains in-frame clones only, with some absent. The data contain around 150,000 clones, just under 85% of them singletons. Material: PBMCs or T cells enriched from blood (not recorded which). These receptors were taken from a woman in her fifties or sixties with acute COVID-19.

The V and J genes are TRBV28 and TRBJ1-2, with D unresolved. V shed 6 bases and J shed 2 bases, with 13 bases lying between them. This CDR3 contains 14 residues. From germline, CDR1 is MDHEN and CDR2 SYDVKM. The CDR3, as DNA: TGTGCCAGCAGCCTGTATGACACGAACTATGGCTACACCTTC. This sequence encodes CASSLYDTNYGYTF.

The chain has TRBV25-1 and TRBJ2-3, with 12 bases fitting TRBD2. The V segment lost 5 bases and the J segment 3 bases; nucleotides outside the gene matches: 6. This CDR3 contains 16 residues. Germline CDR1 is MGHDK and CDR2 is SYGVNS. In DNA, the CDR3 is TGTGCCAGCAGTCCCGGACTAGCGGGGCTAACAGATACGCAGTATTTT. Its translation: CASSPGLAGLTDTQYF.

The chain joins TRBV27 to TRBJ1-2; the match to TRBD1 covers 11 bases. Per germline, CDR1 MNHEY and CDR2 SMNVEV (reference sequence). The CDR3 contains 14 residues. V was pared by 7 bases and J by 6 bases, with 7 bases of the junction left unmatched. CDR3 protein: CASKPDRGRHGYTF. CDR3 bases: TGTGCCAGCAAACCGGACAGGGGGCGGCATGGCTACACCTTC.

This rearrangement joins TRBV10-3 to TRBJ2-1; 12 bases agree with TRBD2. V lost 4 bases, J lost 9 bases, and 10 bases stayed unmatched. Germline loops: CDR1 ENHRY, CDR2 SYGVKD. The CDR3 covers 16 residues. The CDR3 nucleotides read TGTGCCATCAGTGGGGCGACTAGCGGGAGTTCCGTTGAGCAGTTCTTC. This gives the protein CAISGATSGSSVEQFF.

J is TRBJ2-5 and V is TRBV12-3 or TRBV12-4; 7 bases agree with TRBD1. There are 13 residues in the CDR3. V trimming: 5 bases; J trimming: 7 bases; junction bases outside the gene matches: 7. For the CDR3, the DNA is TGTGCCAGCAGTAACAGGGGAGCAGTGACCCAGTACTTC. It is translated as CASSNRGAVTQYF.

This chain links TRBV29-1 with TRBJ2-1; D unclear. The V and J ends lost 6 bases and 9 bases respectively, with 9 bases between them. The CDR3 sequence is 10 residues long. Germline V CDR1 and CDR2: SQVTM, ANQGSEA. The CDR3 sequence is CSVAKSEQFF. CDR3 sequence (DNA): TGCAGCGTCGCCAAGAGTGAGCAGTTCTTC.

The V and J genes are TRBV6-5 and TRBJ1-3; D is possibly TRBD1 (6 bases). Trimming pared 7 bases from V and 4 bases from J, leaving 17 bases between. CDR3 length: 15 residues. CDR1 is MNHEY, CDR2 SVGAGI, per germline. CDR3 loop: CASTDRLGYGNTIYF. As DNA, the CDR3 is TGTGCCAGCACCGACAGGTTAGGTTACGGAAACACCATATATTTT.

The V and J genes are TRBV18 and TRBJ1-5; D remains unclear. Trimming cost V 2 bases and J 6 bases, with 11 bases left between them. Germline V gene sequence: CDR1 KGHSH, CDR2 LQKENI. The CDR3 sequence is 14 residues long. CDR3 DNA: TGTGCCAGCTCACCAGGGTCTGGAGGTCAGCCCCAGCATTTT. Encoded protein: CASSPGSGGQPQHF.

The V call is TRBV28, the J call TRBJ1-5; 9 positions match TRBD1. Germline trimming cut 6 bases from V and 6 bases from J; bases unmatched to any gene: 6. The CDR3 length is 14 residues. Germline assignment: CDR1 MDHEN and CDR2 SYDVKM. DNA of the CDR3: TGTGCCAGCAGGGGGACAGGGAAGGTTCAGCCCCAGCATTTT. This encodes CASRGTGKVQPQHF.

The chain employs TRBV30 and TRBJ2-1, with 7 bases that match TRBD1. The V gene's germline CDR1 is GTSNPN and CDR2 SVGIG (reference sequence). CDR3 length: 12 amino acids. Here the CDR3 reads CAFDRDFNEQFF. Here the CDR3 DNA reads TGTGCTTTCGACAGGGATTTTAATGAGCAGTTCTTC.

The chain has TRBV9 and TRBJ2-1; 8 bases are a match to TRBD2. Germline V gene data show CDR1 as SGDLS and CDR2 as YYNGEE. Unmatched junction bases numbered 10, after V lost 3 bases and J lost 2 bases. The CDR3 length is 17 residues. The CDR3 is CASSGGGSGKTYNEQFF. CDR3 DNA sequence: TGTGCCAGCAGCGGGGGAGGTAGCGGGAAAACCTACAATGAGCAGTTCTTC.

The chain employs TRBV5-1 and TRBJ2-7, with TRBD2 as a possible D gene (6 bases). The V and J ends lost 4 bases and 1 base respectively, with 15 bases between them. The CDR3 runs 15 residues. Germline V gives CDR1 SGHRS, CDR2 YFSETQ. The DNA of the CDR3 is TGCGCCAGCAGCCAACGGCCAGGAGGGTCCTACGAGCAGTACTTC. As protein: CASSQRPGGSYEQYF.

The chain's CDR3 is CASSLDRETRFAYGYTF. In DNA, the CDR3 is TGCGCCAGCAGCCTCGACAGGGAAACCCGTTTCGCCTATGGCTACACCTTC. J is TRBJ1-2 and V is TRBV5-1; 7 positions agree with TRBD1. The CDR3 has 17 residues. V gave up 4 bases and J gave up 4 bases; unmatched junction bases: 16. Germline CDR1 SGHRS, CDR2 YFSETQ.

V usage is TRBV5-4 and J usage is TRBJ2-7; 9 bases are shared with TRBD2. Unmatched junction bases numbered 4, after V lost 0 bases and J lost 3 bases. Germline V gene lookup returns CDR1 SGHNT and CDR2 YYREEE (reference sequence). The CDR3 has 15 amino acids. The CDR3 region is CASSLGSGSGYEQYF. Here the CDR3 DNA reads TGTGCCAGCAGCTTGGGTAGCGGGAGTGGCTACGAGCAGTACTTC.

The chain employs TRBV21-1 and TRBJ1-1. TRBV21-1 is recorded as a pseudogene. CDR3 size: 12 residues. The CDR3 reads CASSPRAGEAFF. CDR3 coding DNA: TGTGCCAGCAGCCCTCGAGCGGGTGAAGCTTTCTTT.

This chain connects TRBV29-1 to TRBJ2-2; possible D gene TRBD2, 7 bases. Germline CDR1 reads SQVTM; CDR2 reads ANQGSEA. Trimming took off 6 bases at V and 6 bases at J, with 17 bases between the two ends. CDR3 length: 14 amino acids. The CDR3: CSVRAGARAGELFF. DNA of the CDR3: TGCAGCGTGAGGGCGGGGGCCAGGGCCGGGGAGCTGTTTTTT.

The chain combines TRBV30 with TRBJ1-2, with 10 bases identical to TRBD1. CDR1 GTSNPN and CDR2 SVGIG come from the germline V gene (reference sequence). This CDR3 contains 17 residues. Trimming at V came to 1 base and at J to 8 bases, leaving 16 bases not matched to a gene. CDR3: CAWSGGFSGQGWSGYTF. In DNA, the CDR3 is TGTGCCTGGAGTGGGGGGTTTTCGGGACAGGGGTGGAGCGGCTACACCTTC.

This chain uses TRBV7-9 with TRBJ2-3; 13 bases are a match to TRBD2. The germline gives CDR1 SEHNR, CDR2 FQNEAQ (reference sequence). The CDR3 totals 14 residues. With V trimmed by 10 bases and J by 5 bases, 6 bases remained unmatched. The CDR3 nucleotides read TGTGCCACCGGACTAGCGGGAGTCCTAGATACGCAGTATTTT. This gives the protein CATGLAGVLDTQYF.

The chain is built from TRBV3-1 (or the pseudogene TRBV3-2) and TRBJ2-1; D remains ambiguous. The CDR3 totals 11 residues. The V end was cut by 5 bases, the J end by 8 bases, with 7 bases between. Germline lookup yields CDR1 LGHDT and CDR2 YNNKEL (reference sequence). The CDR3 region has the DNA TGTGCCAGCAGCTTCGGTTATGAGCAGTTCTTC. It is translated as CASSFGYEQFF.

This sequence joins TRBV7-9 and TRBJ2-5; D call uncertain. This CDR3 contains 14 residues. Germline-derived CDR1 and CDR2 are SEHNR and FQNEAQ (reference sequence). Trimming removed 3 bases from V and 4 bases from J, with 12 bases in between. CDR3 residues: CASSFPTGSETQYF. The CDR3 DNA reads as TGTGCCAGCAGCTTCCCCACCGGTTCAGAGACCCAGTACTTC.

This clone was found a few times. This chain joins TRBV27 and TRBJ2-1; 16 nucleotides agree with TRBD2. The CDR3 contains 17 residues. The V segment lost 5 bases and the J segment 4 bases; nucleotides outside the gene matches: 5. Germline-derived CDR1 and CDR2 are MNHEY and SMNVEV (reference sequence). The CDR3 sequence: CASSPGTSGGGYNEQFF. DNA for the CDR3: TGTGCCAGCAGTCCCGGGACTAGCGGGGGGGGTTACAATGAGCAGTTCTTC.